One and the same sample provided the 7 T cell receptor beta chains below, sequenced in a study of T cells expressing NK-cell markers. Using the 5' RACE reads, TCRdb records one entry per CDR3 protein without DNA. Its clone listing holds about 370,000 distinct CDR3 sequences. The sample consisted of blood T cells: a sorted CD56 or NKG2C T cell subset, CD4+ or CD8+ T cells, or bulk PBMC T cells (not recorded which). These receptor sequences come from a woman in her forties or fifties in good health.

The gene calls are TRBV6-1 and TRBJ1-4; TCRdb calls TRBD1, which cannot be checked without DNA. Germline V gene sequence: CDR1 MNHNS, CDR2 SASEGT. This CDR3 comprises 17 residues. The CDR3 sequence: CASSFLPRGQPYEKLFF.

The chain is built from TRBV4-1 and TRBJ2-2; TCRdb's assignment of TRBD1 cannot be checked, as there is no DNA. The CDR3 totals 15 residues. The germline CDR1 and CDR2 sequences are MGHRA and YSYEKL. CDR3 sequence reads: CASILDRGSPGELFF.

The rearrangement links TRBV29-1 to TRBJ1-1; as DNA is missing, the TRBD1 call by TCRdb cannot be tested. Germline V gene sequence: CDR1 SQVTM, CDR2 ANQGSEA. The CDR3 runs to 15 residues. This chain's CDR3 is CSGRSRDRMNTEAFF. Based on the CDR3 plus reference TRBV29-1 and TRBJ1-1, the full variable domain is SAVISQKPSRDICQRGTSLTIQCQVDSQVTMMFWYRQQPGQSLTLIATANQGSEATYESGFVIDKFPISRPNLTFSTLTVSNMSPEDSSIYLCSGRSRDRMNTEAFFGQGTRLTVV.

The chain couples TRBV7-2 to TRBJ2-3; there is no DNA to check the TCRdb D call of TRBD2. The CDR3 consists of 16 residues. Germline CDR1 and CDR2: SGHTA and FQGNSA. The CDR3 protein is CASSLIAGGPSDTQYF.

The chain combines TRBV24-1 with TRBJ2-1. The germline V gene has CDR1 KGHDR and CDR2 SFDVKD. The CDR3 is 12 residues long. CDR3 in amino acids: CATARVDNEQFF.

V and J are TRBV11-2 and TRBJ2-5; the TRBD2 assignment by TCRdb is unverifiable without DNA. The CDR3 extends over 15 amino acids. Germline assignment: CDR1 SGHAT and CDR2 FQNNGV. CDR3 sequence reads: CASSPRPARQETQYF.

The chain's CDR3 is CASSQTGTDTQYF. The chain links TRBV12-3 or TRBV12-4 to TRBJ2-3; TCRdb reports TRBD1, a call that lacks DNA to check it against. The CDR3 sequence is 13 residues long.